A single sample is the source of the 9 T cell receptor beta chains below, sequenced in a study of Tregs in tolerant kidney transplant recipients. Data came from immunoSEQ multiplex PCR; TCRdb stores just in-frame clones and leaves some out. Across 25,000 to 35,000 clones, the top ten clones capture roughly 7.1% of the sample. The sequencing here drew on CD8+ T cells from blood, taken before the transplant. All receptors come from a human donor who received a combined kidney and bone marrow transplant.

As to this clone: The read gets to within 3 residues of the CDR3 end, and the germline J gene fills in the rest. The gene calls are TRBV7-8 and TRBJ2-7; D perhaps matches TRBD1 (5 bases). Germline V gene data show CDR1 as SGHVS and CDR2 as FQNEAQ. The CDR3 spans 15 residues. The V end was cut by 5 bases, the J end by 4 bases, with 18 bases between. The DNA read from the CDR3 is TGTGCCAGCAGCCCCAAGGGGCGAACCCGATACGAG. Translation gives CASSPKGRTRYE. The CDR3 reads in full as CASSPKGRTRYEQYF. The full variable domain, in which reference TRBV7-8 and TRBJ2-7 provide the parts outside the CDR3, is GAGVSQSPRYKVAKRGQDVALRCDPISGHVSLFWYQQALGQGPEFLTYFQNEAQLDKSGLPSDRFFAERPEGSVSTLKIQRTQQEDSAVYLCASSPKGRTRYEQYFGPGTRLTVT.

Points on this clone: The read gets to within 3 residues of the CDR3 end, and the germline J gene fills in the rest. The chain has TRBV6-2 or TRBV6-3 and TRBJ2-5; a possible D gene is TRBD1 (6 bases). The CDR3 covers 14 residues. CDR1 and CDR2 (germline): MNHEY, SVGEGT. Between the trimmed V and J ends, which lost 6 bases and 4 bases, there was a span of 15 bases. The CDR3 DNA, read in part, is TGTGCCAGCAGCCGAACAGGGAACCCAGAGACC. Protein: CASSRTGNPET. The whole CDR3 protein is CASSRTGNPETQYF.

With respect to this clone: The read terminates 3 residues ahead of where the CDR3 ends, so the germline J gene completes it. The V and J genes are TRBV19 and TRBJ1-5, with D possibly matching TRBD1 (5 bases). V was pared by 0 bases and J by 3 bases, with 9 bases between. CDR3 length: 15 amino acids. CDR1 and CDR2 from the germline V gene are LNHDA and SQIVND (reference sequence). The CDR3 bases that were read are TGTGCCAGTAGTATAGAACAGGATCTCAATCAGCCC. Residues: CASSIEQDLNQP. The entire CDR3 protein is CASSIEQDLNQPQHF.

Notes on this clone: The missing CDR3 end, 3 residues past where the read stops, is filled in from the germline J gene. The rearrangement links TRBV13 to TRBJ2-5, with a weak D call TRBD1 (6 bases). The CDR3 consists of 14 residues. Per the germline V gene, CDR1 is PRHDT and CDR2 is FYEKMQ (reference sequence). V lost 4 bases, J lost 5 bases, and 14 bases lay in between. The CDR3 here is CASSWGRGAETQYF. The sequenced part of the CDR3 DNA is TGTGCCAGCAGCTGGGGGCGCGGAGCTGAGACC.

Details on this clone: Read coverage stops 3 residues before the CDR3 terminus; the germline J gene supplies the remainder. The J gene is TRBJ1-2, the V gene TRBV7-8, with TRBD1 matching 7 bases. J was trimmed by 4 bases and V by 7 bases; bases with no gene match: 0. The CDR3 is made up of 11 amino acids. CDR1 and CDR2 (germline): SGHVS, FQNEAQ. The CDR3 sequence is CASTGGYGYTF. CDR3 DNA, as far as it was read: TGTGCCAGCACAGGGGGCTATGGC.

CDR3 DNA, as far as it was read: TGCGCCAGCATGTACGCAGGGGGGTCCGGGGAG. Its protein is CASMYAGGSGE. The whole CDR3 is CASMYAGGSGELFF. This chain uses TRBV5-1 with TRBJ2-2; tentative D call: TRBD1 (7 bases). The read falls 3 residues short of the CDR3 end, and the missing part is taken from the germline J gene. Germline lookup yields CDR1 SGHRS and CDR2 YFSETQ. Trimming took off 6 bases at V and 6 bases at J, with 15 bases between the two ends. The CDR3 consists of 14 residues.

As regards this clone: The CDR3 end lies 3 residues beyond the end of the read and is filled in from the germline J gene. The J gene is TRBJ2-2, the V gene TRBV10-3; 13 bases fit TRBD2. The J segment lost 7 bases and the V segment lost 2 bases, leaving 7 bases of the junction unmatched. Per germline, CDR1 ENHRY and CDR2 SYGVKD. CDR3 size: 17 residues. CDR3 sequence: CAISEPGLAGIYGELFF. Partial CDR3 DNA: TGTGCCATCAGTGAGCCGGGACTAGCGGGAATTTACGGGGAG.

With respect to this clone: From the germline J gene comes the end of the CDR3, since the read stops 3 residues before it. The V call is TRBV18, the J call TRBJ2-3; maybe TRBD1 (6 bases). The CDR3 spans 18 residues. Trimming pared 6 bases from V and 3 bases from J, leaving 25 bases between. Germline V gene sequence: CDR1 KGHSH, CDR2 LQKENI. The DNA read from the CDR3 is TGTGCCAGCTCGAGCGTACAGGGAAAGGATAGGAGGACAGATACG. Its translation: CASSSVQGKDRRTDT. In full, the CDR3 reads CASSSVQGKDRRTDTQYF.

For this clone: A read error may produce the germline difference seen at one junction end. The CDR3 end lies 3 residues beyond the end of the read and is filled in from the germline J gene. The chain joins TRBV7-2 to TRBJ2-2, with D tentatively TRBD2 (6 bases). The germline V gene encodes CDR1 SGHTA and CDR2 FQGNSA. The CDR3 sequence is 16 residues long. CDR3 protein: CASSLASGGYTGELFF. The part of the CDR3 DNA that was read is TGTGCCAGCAGCCTAGCCAGTGGGGGGTACACCGGGGAG.